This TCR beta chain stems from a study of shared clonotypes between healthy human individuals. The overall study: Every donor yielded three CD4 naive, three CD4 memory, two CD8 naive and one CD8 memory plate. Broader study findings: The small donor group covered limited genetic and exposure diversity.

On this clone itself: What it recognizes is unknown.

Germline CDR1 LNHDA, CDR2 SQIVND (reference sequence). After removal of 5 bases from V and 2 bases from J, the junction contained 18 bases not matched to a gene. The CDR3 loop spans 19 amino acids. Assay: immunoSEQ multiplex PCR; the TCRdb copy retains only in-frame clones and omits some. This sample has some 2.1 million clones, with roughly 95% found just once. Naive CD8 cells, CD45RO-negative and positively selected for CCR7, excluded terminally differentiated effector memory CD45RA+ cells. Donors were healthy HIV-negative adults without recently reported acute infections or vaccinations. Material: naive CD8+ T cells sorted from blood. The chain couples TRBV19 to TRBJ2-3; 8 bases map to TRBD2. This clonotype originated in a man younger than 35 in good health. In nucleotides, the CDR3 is TGTGCCAGTAGTTTCCTGGCCGGGGTAGCGGGATGGGACACAGATACGCAGTATTTT. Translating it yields CASSFLAGVAGWDTDTQYF. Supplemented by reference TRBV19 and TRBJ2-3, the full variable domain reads DGGITQSPKYLFRKEGQNVTLSCEQNLNHDAMYWYRQDPGQGLRLIYYSQIVNDFQKGDIAEGYSVSREKKESFPLTVTSAQKNPTAFYLCASSFLAGVAGWDTDTQYFGPGTRLTVL.